Below, one TCR beta chain is given with its context. Authors' data handling: Amplifying reference gene primers gave estimates of nucleated cell counts. Assay used: immunoSEQ multiplex PCR; TCRdb lists only in-frame clones, some missing. The V and J calls and the clone size are those of that table, but D and trimming were determined from the DNA. The sample includes about 48,000 clones, around 84% of them seen just once. The sample originates from a study of blood T cell repertoires in COVID-19. Study-wide context: Acute and convalescent COVID-19 samples came from the United States, Italy and Spain. Sources were T cells, B-cell-depleted T cells, or PBMCs; the material itself was cDNA or gDNA.

V was clipped by 5 bases and J by 4 bases; unmatched bases: 11. This CDR3 contains 16 residues. Germline V gene sequence: CDR1 SGHTA, CDR2 FQGNSA. This clonotype originated in a woman aged 80 or older with COVID-19, enrolled during active disease. The J gene is TRBJ1-3, the V gene TRBV7-2; the match to TRBD1 covers 7 bases. The sequencing input was peripheral blood. CDR3 sequence reads: CASSRPRQGRGNTIYF. The CDR3 nucleotides read TGTGCCAGCAGCCGGCCTCGACAGGGCAGGGGAAACACCATATATTTT.